This T cell receptor beta chain was recovered during a study of blood T cell repertoires in COVID-19. Study information: Samples taken during acute and convalescent COVID-19 were collected in the United States, Italy and Spain. T cells, B-cell-depleted T cells, or PBMCs supplied cDNA or gDNA.

Authors' methods: Cell counts per sample came from amplifying reference gene primers. The assay was immunoSEQ multiplex PCR, and TCRdb's table has in-frame clones only and misses some. That table is the source of V, J and clone size, and D and trimming were worked out from the DNA. This table has 250,000 to 350,000 clones, almost 90% appearing once. The length of the CDR3 is 13 residues. Germline loops: CDR1 SGHRS, CDR2 YFSETQ. J gave up 2 bases and V 2 bases, and 0 bases lay outside the gene matches. Seattle's cohort entered during active infection and was followed longitudinally. A note on this clone: In the same sample, other DNA sequences code for this CDR3.

The sample comprised peripheral blood. The clonotype comes from a woman aged 25 to 39 with COVID-19, enrolled during active disease. The rearrangement joins TRBV5-1 to TRBJ1-1; 7 bases are a match to TRBD1. For the CDR3, the DNA is TGCGCCAGCAGCTTAGGGGGCAACACTGAAGCTTTCTTT. Protein sequence: CASSLGGNTEAFF.